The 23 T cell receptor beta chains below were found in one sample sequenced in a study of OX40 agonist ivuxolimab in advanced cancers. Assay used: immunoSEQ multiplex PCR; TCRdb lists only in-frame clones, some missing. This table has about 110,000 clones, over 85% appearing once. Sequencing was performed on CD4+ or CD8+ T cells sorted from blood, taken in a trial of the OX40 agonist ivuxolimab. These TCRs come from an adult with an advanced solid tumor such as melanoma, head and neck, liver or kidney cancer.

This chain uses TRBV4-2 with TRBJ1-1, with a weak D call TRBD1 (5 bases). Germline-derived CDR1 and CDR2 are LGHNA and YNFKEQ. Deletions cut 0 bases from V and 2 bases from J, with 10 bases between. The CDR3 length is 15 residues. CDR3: CASSQEAGYNTEAFF. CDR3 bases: TGTGCCAGCAGCCAAGAGGCAGGGTATAACACTGAAGCTTTCTTT.

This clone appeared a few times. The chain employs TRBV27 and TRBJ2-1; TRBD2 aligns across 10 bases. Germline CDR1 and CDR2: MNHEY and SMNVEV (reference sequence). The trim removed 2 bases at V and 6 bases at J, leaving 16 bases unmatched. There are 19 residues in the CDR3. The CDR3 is CASSLPPSAPSGRGNEQFF. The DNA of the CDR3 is TGTGCCAGCAGTTTACCCCCCTCGGCTCCTAGCGGGAGAGGCAATGAGCAGTTCTTC.

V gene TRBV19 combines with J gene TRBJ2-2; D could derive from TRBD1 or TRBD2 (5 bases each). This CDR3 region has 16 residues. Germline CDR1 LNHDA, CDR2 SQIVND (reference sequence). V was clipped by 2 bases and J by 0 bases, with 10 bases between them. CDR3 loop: CASSIPGPSNTGELFF. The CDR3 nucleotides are TGTGCCAGTAGTATACCGGGACCGTCGAACACCGGGGAGCTGTTTTTT.

CDR3: CASRPTGATNEKLFF. The CDR3 DNA reads as TGTGCCAGCAGACCGACAGGGGCAACTAATGAAAAACTGTTTTTT. This chain connects TRBV5-5 to TRBJ1-4, with 8 bases fitting TRBD1. CDR1 and CDR2 from the germline V gene are SGHKS and YYEKEE (reference sequence). V lost 5 bases to trimming and J lost 0 bases; unmatched junction nucleotides: 3. The CDR3 has 15 amino acids.

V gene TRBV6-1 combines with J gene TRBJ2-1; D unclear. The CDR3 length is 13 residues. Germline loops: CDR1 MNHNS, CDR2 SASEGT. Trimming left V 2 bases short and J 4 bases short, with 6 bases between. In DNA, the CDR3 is TGTGCCAGCAGTGAAAGGTCATACAATGAGCAGTTCTTC. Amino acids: CASSERSYNEQFF.

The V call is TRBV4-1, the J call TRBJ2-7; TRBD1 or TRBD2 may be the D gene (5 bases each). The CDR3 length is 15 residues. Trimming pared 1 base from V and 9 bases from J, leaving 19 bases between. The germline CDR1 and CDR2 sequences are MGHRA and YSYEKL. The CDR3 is CASSQVGDVYAGQYF. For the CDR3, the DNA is TGCGCCAGCAGCCAAGTCGGGGACGTTTATGCTGGGCAGTACTTC.

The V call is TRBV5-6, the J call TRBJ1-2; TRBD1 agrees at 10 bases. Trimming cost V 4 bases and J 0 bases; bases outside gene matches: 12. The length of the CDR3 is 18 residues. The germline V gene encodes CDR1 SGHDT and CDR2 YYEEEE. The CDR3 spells CASSPPGQGTSANYGYTF. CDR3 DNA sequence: TGTGCCAGCAGCCCCCCGGGACAGGGGACCTCAGCTAACTATGGCTACACCTTC.

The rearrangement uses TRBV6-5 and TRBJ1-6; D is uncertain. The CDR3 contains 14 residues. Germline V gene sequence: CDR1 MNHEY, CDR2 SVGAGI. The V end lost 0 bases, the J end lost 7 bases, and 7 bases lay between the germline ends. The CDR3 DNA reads TGTGCCAGCAGTTACTCGGAGGGAAATTCACCCCTCCACTTT. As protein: CASSYSEGNSPLHF.

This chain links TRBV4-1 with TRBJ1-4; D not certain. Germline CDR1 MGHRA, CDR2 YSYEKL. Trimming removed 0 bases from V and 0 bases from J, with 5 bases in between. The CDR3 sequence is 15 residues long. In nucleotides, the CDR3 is TGCGCCAGCAGCCAAGAGGTCGCAACTAATGAAAAACTGTTTTTT. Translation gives CASSQEVATNEKLFF.

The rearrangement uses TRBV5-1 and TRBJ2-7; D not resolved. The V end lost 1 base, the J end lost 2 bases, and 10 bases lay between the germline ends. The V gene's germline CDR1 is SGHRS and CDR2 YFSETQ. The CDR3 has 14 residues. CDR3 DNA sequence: TGCGCCAGCAGCTTGAGGCAGCTGACCTACGAGCAGTACTTC. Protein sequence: CASSLRQLTYEQYF.

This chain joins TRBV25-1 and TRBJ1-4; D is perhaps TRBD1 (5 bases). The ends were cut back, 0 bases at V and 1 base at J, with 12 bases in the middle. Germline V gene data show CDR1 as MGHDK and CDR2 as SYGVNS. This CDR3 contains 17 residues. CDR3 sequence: CASSEYGEGITNEKLFF. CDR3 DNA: TGTGCCAGCAGTGAATACGGGGAGGGGATAACTAATGAAAAACTGTTTTTT.

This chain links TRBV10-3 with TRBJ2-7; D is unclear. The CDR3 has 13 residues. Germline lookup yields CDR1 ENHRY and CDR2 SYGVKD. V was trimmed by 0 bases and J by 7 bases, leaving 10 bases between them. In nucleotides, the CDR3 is TGTGCCATCAGTGAGTCGGCAGACGAGGAGCAGTACTTC. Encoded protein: CAISESADEEQYF.

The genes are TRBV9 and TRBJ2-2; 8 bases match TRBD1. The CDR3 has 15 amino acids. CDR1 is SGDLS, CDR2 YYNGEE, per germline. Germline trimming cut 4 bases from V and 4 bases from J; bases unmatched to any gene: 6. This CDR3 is CASSPRQGSTGELFF. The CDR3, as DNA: TGTGCCAGCAGCCCCCGACAGGGGAGCACCGGGGAGCTGTTTTTT.

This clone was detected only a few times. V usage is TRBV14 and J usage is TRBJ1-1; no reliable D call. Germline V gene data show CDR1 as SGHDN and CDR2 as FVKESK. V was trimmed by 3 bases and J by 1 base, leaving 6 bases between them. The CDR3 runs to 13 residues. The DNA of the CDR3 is TGTGCCAGCAGCCACAAAGAGAACACTGAAGCTTTCTTT. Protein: CASSHKENTEAFF.

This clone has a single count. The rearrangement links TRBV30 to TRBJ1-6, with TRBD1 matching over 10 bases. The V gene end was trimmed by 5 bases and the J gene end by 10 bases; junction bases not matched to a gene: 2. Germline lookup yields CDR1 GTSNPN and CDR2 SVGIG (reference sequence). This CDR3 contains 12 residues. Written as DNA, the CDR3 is TGTGCCTGGGGGACAGGGGAATCACCCCTCCACTTT. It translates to CAWGTGESPLHF. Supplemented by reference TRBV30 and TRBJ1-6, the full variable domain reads SQTIHQWPATLVQPVGSPLSLECTVEGTSNPNLYWYRQAAGRGLQLLFYSVGIGQISSEVPQNLSASRPQDRQFILSSKKLLLSDSGFYLCAWGTGESPLHFGNGTRLTVT.

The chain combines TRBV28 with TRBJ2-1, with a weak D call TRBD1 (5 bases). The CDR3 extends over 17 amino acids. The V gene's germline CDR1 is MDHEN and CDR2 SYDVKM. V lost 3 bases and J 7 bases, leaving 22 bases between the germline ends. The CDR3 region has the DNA TGTGCCAGCAGTTTGTATTTTATCAGACAGAAATCTAATGAGCAGTTCTTC. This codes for CASSLYFIRQKSNEQFF.

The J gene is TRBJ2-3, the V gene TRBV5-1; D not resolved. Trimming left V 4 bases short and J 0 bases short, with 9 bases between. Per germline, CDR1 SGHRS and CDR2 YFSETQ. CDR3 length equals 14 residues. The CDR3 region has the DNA TGCGCCAGCAGCCCCAGCGCAAGCACAGATACGCAGTATTTT. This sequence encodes CASSPSASTDTQYF.

In nucleotides, the CDR3 is TGTGCTAGTGGTTTGCGGACAGGGGGTGGTAAGAACACTGAAGCTTTCTTT. Encoded protein: CASGLRTGGGKNTEAFF. The V call is TRBV12-5, the J call TRBJ1-1; the match to TRBD1 covers 10 bases. The V and J ends lost 2 bases and 1 base, in that order; junction bases with no gene match: 7. Germline CDR1 reads LGHNT; CDR2 reads FRNRAP. This CDR3 region has 17 residues.

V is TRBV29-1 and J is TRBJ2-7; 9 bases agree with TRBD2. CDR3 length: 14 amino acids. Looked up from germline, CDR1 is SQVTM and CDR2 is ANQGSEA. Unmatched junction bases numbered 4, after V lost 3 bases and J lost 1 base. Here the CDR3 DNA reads TGCAGCGTTGATGCGGGGGGGGGATCCTACGAGCAGTACTTC. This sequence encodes CSVDAGGGSYEQYF.

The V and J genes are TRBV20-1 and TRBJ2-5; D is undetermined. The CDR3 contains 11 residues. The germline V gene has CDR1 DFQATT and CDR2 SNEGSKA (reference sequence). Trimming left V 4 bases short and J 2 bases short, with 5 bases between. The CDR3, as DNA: TGCAGTGCTACACAGCAAGAGACCCAGTACTTC. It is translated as CSATQQETQYF.

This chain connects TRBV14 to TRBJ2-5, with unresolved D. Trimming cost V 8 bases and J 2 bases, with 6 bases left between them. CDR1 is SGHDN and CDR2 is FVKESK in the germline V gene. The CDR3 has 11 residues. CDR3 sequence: CASRSQETQYF. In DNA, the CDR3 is TGTGCCAGCCGGTCTCAAGAGACCCAGTACTTC. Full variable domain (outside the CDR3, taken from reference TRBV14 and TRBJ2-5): EAGVTQFPSHSVIEKGQTVTLRCDPISGHDNLYWYRRVMGKEIKFLLHFVKESKQDESGMPNNRFLAERTGGTYSTLKVQPAELEDSGVYFCASRSQETQYFGPGTRLLVL.

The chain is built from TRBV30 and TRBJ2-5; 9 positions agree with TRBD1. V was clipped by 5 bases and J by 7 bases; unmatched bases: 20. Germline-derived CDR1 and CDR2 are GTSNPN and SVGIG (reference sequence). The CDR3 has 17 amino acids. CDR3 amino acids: CAWGRDRVGVMMGTQYF. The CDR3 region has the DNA TGTGCCTGGGGACGGGACAGGGTAGGAGTGATGATGGGGACCCAGTACTTC.

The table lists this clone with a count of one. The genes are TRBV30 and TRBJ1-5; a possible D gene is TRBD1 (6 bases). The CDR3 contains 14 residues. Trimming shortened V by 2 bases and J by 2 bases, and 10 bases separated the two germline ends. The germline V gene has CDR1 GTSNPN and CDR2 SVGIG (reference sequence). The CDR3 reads CAWSLGGGNQPQHF. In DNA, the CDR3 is TGTGCCTGGAGTCTGGGGGGCGGCAATCAGCCCCAGCATTTT.